This T cell receptor beta chain was identified during a study of regulatory T cells. Turning to this clone: Its specificity is unknown.

All CD3G-deficient patients showed autoimmunity, more severe in two. Patients, 2 to 39 years old, had expanded memory T-cell proportions. Sorting split CD4+ cells into CD25-high CD127-low Tregs and CD25-low CD127-high conventional T cells. The primer mix had 52 TRBV and 13 TRBJ primers. The protocol was immunoSEQ multiplex PCR, while the TCRdb copy is restricted to in-frame clones and leaves out a portion. The sample lists around 29,000 clones, around 93% occurring once. Study conclusions and caveats: Regulatory T cells showed the strongest V-J pair restriction and V/J gene skewing among patient repertoires. Hydrophobic residues at CDR3 positions 6 and 7 were enriched in conventional CD4+ T cells of CD3G-deficient patients.

Germline V gene lookup returns CDR1 SGHTA and CDR2 FQGNSA. The CDR3 totals 13 residues. Trimming removed 5 bases at V and 12 bases at J, with 16 bases between. The chain carries TRBV7-2 and TRBJ1-4, with D perhaps TRBD1 (5 bases). This TCR was sampled from a person aged 18-29 years with CD3G deficiency. Sequencing was performed on conventional CD4+ T cells sorted from blood. The CDR3 loop is CASSPDRGGELFF. The DNA of the CDR3 is TGTGCCAGCAGCCCGGATAGGGGAGGGGAACTGTTTTTT.